These 8 T cell receptor beta chains were all obtained from the same sample, sequenced in a study of T cells in tumors after PD-1 blockade. Only in-frame clones appear in the TCRdb table, and some are missing; sequencing was by immunoSEQ multiplex PCR. The repertoire holds approximately 59,000 clones, with around three quarters as singletons. Sequenced here: PBMCs, sampled before anti-PD-1 treatment. The receptors originated from a human donor with basal cell carcinoma.

This chain connects TRBV2 to TRBJ2-3; D is unclear. The length of the CDR3 is 14 residues. V was shortened by 2 bases and J by 6 bases, with 12 bases between the two germline ends. Germline-derived CDR1 and CDR2 are SNHLY and FYNNEI. DNA of the CDR3: TGTGCCAGCAGTGAAAGCCGGGCAACCGATACGCAGTATTTT. This codes for CASSESRATDTQYF.

The rearrangement links TRBV7-9 to TRBJ2-1; a weak D match, TRBD1 (6 bases). Germline values: CDR1 SEHNR, CDR2 FQNEAQ (reference sequence). This CDR3 comprises 12 residues. Trimming removed 4 bases from V and 8 bases from J, with 9 bases in between. Here the CDR3 reads CASSSQGYEQFF. For the CDR3, the DNA is TGTGCCAGCAGCTCTCAGGGGTATGAGCAGTTCTTC.

This clone was counted once. The chain recombines TRBV29-1 with TRBJ2-6, with 9 bases that match TRBD1. Looked up from germline, CDR1 is SQVTM and CDR2 is ANQGSEA. The V segment lost 6 bases and the J segment 0 bases; nucleotides outside the gene matches: 9. This CDR3 comprises 17 residues. The CDR3 DNA sequence: TGCAGCGTGGAAAACAGGGGGCTTTTCTCTGGGGCCAACGTCCTGACTTTC. Translated: CSVENRGLFSGANVLTF.

The rearrangement links TRBV19 to TRBJ1-1; possible D gene TRBD1, 5 bases. The CDR3 runs to 13 residues. V lost 5 bases and J lost 3, with 10 bases in between. CDR1 and CDR2 from the germline V gene are LNHDA and SQIVND (reference sequence). The CDR3 is CASSSRQYTEAFF. CDR3 coding DNA: TGTGCCAGTAGTTCCCGACAGTACACTGAAGCTTTCTTT.

The table lists this clone with a count of one. This rearrangement joins TRBV30 to TRBJ2-2, with 7 bases aligning to TRBD2. J was trimmed by 8 bases and V by 3 bases; bases with no gene match: 12. The germline CDR1 and CDR2 sequences are GTSNPN and SVGIG (reference sequence). This CDR3 region has 15 residues. The CDR3 region has the DNA TGTGCCTGGAGGGGAGGACTAGGGTCGACAGGGGAGCTGTTTTTT. The encoded protein is CAWRGGLGSTGELFF.

J is TRBJ2-2 and V is TRBV14, with D hard to call. The CDR3 loop spans 15 amino acids. Per germline, CDR1 SGHDN and CDR2 FVKESK. The V end was cut by 4 bases, the J end by 4 bases, with 13 bases between. CDR3 coding DNA: TGTGCCAGCAGCCCCTTTGTGGAGAGCACCGGGGAGCTGTTTTTT. Amino acid sequence: CASSPFVESTGELFF.

The chain uses TRBV5-1 and TRBJ1-4; 10 bases are shared with TRBD1. The V gene's germline CDR1 is SGHRS and CDR2 YFSETQ. CDR3 size: 17 residues. V was clipped by 4 bases and J by 7 bases; unmatched bases: 13. As DNA, the CDR3 is TGCGCCAGCAGCGTGACGACAGGGGGCCATGGTGGTGAAAAACTGTTTTTT. Protein sequence: CASSVTTGGHGGEKLFF.

CDR3 nucleotide sequence: TGTGCCAGCAGCGCGATGGGGGCAGGGGCATATGGCTACACCTTC. Amino acid sequence: CASSAMGAGAYGYTF. V and J are TRBV5-6 and TRBJ1-2; TRBD1 is a possible D gene (6 bases). From germline, CDR1 is SGHDT and CDR2 YYEEEE. This CDR3 is built from 15 residues. Deletions cut 4 bases from V and 5 bases from J, with 18 bases between.